The clone carrying this T cell receptor beta chain was counted at least ten times. Its antigen is currently unknown. The TCR beta CDR3 regions underwent amplification using RNA transcripts as the source. RT-PCR in the first round (using the HTBI primer set) targeted the TCR CDR3. In TCRdb, the multiplex PCR reads were re-called with MiXCR into one record per CDR3 protein. The sample has about 360,000 distinct CDR3 sequences; under 15% are singletons. This entry comes from a study of T cells in Graves' hyperthyroidism and ophthalmopathy. Study observations and caveats: Within blood appeared most thyroid clonotypes that had expanded above 0.001.

Germline CDR1 SNHLY, CDR2 FYNNEI. The CDR3 contains 18 residues. The V gene end was trimmed by 0 bases and the J gene end by 3 bases; junction bases not matched to a gene: 6. Uncontrolled infection, other autoimmune disease, pregnancy and lactation each barred patients from inclusion. Cells are PBMCs isolated from roughly 9.2 ml of fresh blood. The sequence came from a woman aged 18 to 35 with Graves' hyperthyroidism. The material sequenced was blood. The chain joins TRBV2 to TRBJ2-3, with TRBD2 matching over 13 bases. CDR3 loop: CASSEAALTSGRTDTQYF. The DNA for the CDR3 is TGTGCCAGCAGTGAAGCGGCCCTGACTAGCGGGAGGACAGATACGCAGTATTTT.